One sample yielded the 18 T cell receptor beta chains listed below, sequenced in a study of shared clonotypes between healthy human individuals (dated by TCRdb to 2020 to 2021). The library was produced with the immunoSEQ multiplex PCR assay. The table comes from immuneACCESS by way of TCRdb, which keeps in-frame sequences with V and J called. Part of the clones is missing from these tables; in studies checked, under half for an unresolved V gene and the rest for unknown reasons. The sample table lists hundreds of thousands of clones, about 80% of them with a count of one. The top ten hold more than 10% of the sample. Source material: PBMCs. Receptors were obtained from a woman in her 40s in good health. Some clones in this sample may be carry-over from other donors' samples.

This chain links TRBV5-6 with TRBJ2-7, with a weak D call TRBD1 (6 bases). This CDR3 region has 13 residues. The germline V gene has CDR1 SGHDT and CDR2 YYEEEE. V was trimmed by 5 bases and J by 4 bases, leaving 13 bases between them. The CDR3, as DNA: TGTGCCAGCAGATACAGGGCTGGATACGAGCAGTACTTC. Protein: CASRYRAGYEQYF.

The chain has TRBV28 and TRBJ2-3; D call uncertain. The germline V gene encodes CDR1 MDHEN and CDR2 SYDVKM. Deletions cut 4 bases from V and 2 bases from J, with 7 bases between. There are 13 residues in the CDR3. The CDR3 spells CASSSEATDTQYF. The CDR3 DNA reads as TGTGCCAGCAGTTCCGAGGCCACAGATACGCAGTATTTT.

A word on this clone: Additional DNA sequences in this sample encode the identical CDR3. The chain is built from TRBV19 and TRBJ2-2; D is tentatively TRBD1 or TRBD2 (5 bases each). Trimming shortened V by 3 bases and J by 6 bases, and 5 bases separated the two germline ends. Germline CDR1 reads LNHDA; CDR2 reads SQIVND (reference sequence). The CDR3 length is 12 residues. The CDR3 sequence is CASSMGAGELFF. As DNA, the CDR3 is TGTGCCAGTAGTATGGGGGCCGGGGAGCTGTTTTTT.

CDR3 sequence: CASSQDWGNLNTEAFF. CDR3 in DNA: TGCGCCAGCAGCCAAGATTGGGGAAATTTGAACACTGAAGCTTTCTTT. J is TRBJ1-1 and V is TRBV4-3; D ambiguous. This CDR3 has 16 residues. CDR1 is LGHNA, CDR2 YSLEER, per germline. V lost 0 bases, J lost 0 bases, and 11 bases lay in between.

V and J are TRBV18 and TRBJ1-3; D may be TRBD1 (5 bases). V shed 3 bases and J shed 2 bases, with 20 bases lying between them. Germline V gene lookup returns CDR1 KGHSH and CDR2 LQKENI. The CDR3 spans 18 residues. The CDR3 loop is CASSPYRPDRGAGNTIYF. The CDR3 region has the DNA TGTGCCAGCTCACCGTACCGCCCTGACAGAGGCGCTGGAAACACCATATATTTT. Supplemented by reference TRBV18 and TRBJ1-3, the full variable domain reads NAGVMQNPRHLVRRRGQEARLRCSPMKGHSHVYWYRQLPEEGLKFMVYLQKENIIDESGMPKERFSAEFPKEGPSILRIQQVVRGDSAAYFCASSPYRPDRGAGNTIYFGEGSWLTVV.

This chain uses TRBV21-1 with TRBJ1-5. TRBV21-1 is a documented pseudogene. The CDR3 extends over 15 amino acids. CDR3 residues: CASFLGQTRNQPQHF. CDR3 coding DNA: TGTGCCAGTTTCCTAGGGCAGACTCGCAATCAGCCCCAGCATTTT.

This chain links TRBV30 with TRBJ1-5; no definite D call. This CDR3 is built from 13 residues. Germline V gene data show CDR1 as GTSNPN and CDR2 as SVGIG (reference sequence). V lost 1 base to trimming and J lost 5 bases, with 9 bases between them. The CDR3 spells CAWSGSGDQPQHF. The CDR3 coding sequence is TGTGCCTGGAGTGGGTCGGGTGATCAGCCCCAGCATTTT.

The chain has TRBV6-1 and TRBJ1-2, with 9 bases lining up with TRBD1. Germline values: CDR1 MNHNS, CDR2 SASEGT. Trimming at V came to 3 bases and at J to 4 bases, leaving 3 bases not matched to a gene. This CDR3 is built from 14 residues. The CDR3 bases are TGTGCCAGCAGTGAGGGACAGGGAACCTATGGCTACACCTTC. Protein sequence: CASSEGQGTYGYTF.

This clone appeared a single time. The J gene is TRBJ2-3, the V gene TRBV19, with 8 nucleotides matching TRBD2. This CDR3 is built from 17 residues. V shed 0 bases, J shed 2 bases, and the junction held 7 bases outside the gene matches. Germline V lookup: CDR1 LNHDA, CDR2 SQIVND (reference sequence). The CDR3 here is CASSIDWSGSDTDTQYF. In nucleotides, the CDR3 is TGTGCCAGTAGTATAGATTGGAGCGGGAGCGACACAGATACGCAGTATTTT.

This chain connects TRBV5-6 to TRBJ1-4, with D unresolved. Germline CDR1 SGHDT, CDR2 YYEEEE. Trimming shortened V by 0 bases and J by 5 bases, and 17 bases separated the two germline ends. The CDR3 is 17 residues long. The CDR3 region has the DNA TGTGCCAGCAGCTTGGACAGACCGGGGATCAAAAATGAAAAACTGTTTTTT. Translation: CASSLDRPGIKNEKLFF.

The V and J genes are TRBV28 and TRBJ1-2; maybe TRBD1 (5 bases). V was pared by 3 bases and J by 1 base, with 12 bases between. Germline V gene sequence: CDR1 MDHEN, CDR2 SYDVKM. CDR3 length: 15 amino acids. The CDR3 nucleotides read TGTGCCAGCAGTTTTGTGTGGGGCGGTAACTATGGCTACACCTTC. This translates into CASSFVWGGNYGYTF.

The chain is built from TRBV19 and TRBJ1-2, with D unresolved. From germline, CDR1 is LNHDA and CDR2 SQIVND (reference sequence). The CDR3 extends over 14 amino acids. V dropped 3 bases and J dropped 4 bases, with 12 bases sitting between them. The CDR3 spells CASSILGSAYGYTF. In DNA, the CDR3 is TGTGCCAGTAGTATTCTGGGATCAGCCTATGGCTACACCTTC. The full variable domain, with the rest looked up from reference TRBV19 and TRBJ1-2, is DGGITQSPKYLFRKEGQNVTLSCEQNLNHDAMYWYRQDPGQGLRLIYYSQIVNDFQKGDIAEGYSVSREKKESFPLTVTSAQKNPTAFYLCASSILGSAYGYTFGSGTRLTVV.

This rearrangement joins TRBV7-3 to TRBJ2-7; perhaps TRBD1 as D (6 bases). Trimming took off 5 bases at V and 5 bases at J, with 10 bases between the two ends. Germline assignment: CDR1 SGHTA and CDR2 FQGTGA. CDR3 size: 12 residues. The CDR3 protein is CASSVNRDEQYF. The CDR3 coding sequence is TGTGCCAGCAGCGTAAACAGGGACGAGCAGTACTTC.

The table lists this clone with a few counts. The rearrangement joins TRBV28 to TRBJ1-5; TRBD1 might be the D (6 bases). Germline loops: CDR1 MDHEN, CDR2 SYDVKM. The CDR3 is 14 amino acids. Trimming cost V 4 bases and J 5 bases, with 12 bases left between them. CDR3: CASSSDSRDQPQHF. The CDR3 bases are TGTGCCAGCAGTTCGGACAGCCGGGATCAGCCCCAGCATTTT.

V usage is TRBV18 and J usage is TRBJ2-6; weak D call: TRBD1 (5 bases). There are 16 residues in the CDR3. The V gene lost 5 bases and the J gene lost 4 bases, with 15 bases spanning the gap. Germline CDR1 KGHSH, CDR2 LQKENI. CDR3: CASSGSGMRGANVLTF. The CDR3 DNA reads TGTGCCAGCTCAGGCTCAGGGATGAGAGGGGCCAACGTCCTGACTTTC. Full variable domain (rest looked up from reference TRBV18 and TRBJ2-6): NAGVMQNPRHLVRRRGQEARLRCSPMKGHSHVYWYRQLPEEGLKFMVYLQKENIIDESGMPKERFSAEFPKEGPSILRIQQVVRGDSAAYFCASSGSGMRGANVLTFGAGSRLTVL.

The CDR3 reads CASSLEVGPLEQYF. The CDR3 DNA sequence: TGTGCCAGCAGCTTGGAGGTCGGACCCTTAGAGCAGTACTTC. The chain links TRBV5-5 to TRBJ2-7; D unclear. The germline V gene encodes CDR1 SGHKS and CDR2 YYEKEE (reference sequence). CDR3 length: 14 amino acids. Trimming removed 0 bases at V and 7 bases at J, with 14 bases between.

As concerns this clone: A much larger clone lies a single base off, so this may be a read error. The same CDR3 is also encoded by other DNA sequences in this sample. The V gene is TRBV30, the J gene TRBJ2-4; the D gene could be TRBD1 or TRBD2 (7 bases each). This CDR3 region has 16 residues. Germline values: CDR1 GTSNPN, CDR2 SVGIG (reference sequence). Trimming cost V 3 bases and J 13 bases, with 28 bases left between them. CDR3 loop: CAWSVGLGTAGKTQYF. Written as DNA, the CDR3 is TGTGCCTGGAGCGTGGGCTTAGGGACAGCGGGAAAAACCCAGTACTTC.

CDR3 in DNA: TGTGCCAGCATACCCGAGACAGCGGGCTATGGCTACACCTTC. Translated: CASIPETAGYGYTF. This chain joins TRBV2 and TRBJ1-2, with TRBD1 as a possible D gene (5 bases). This CDR3 comprises 14 residues. Germline CDR1 is SNHLY and CDR2 is FYNNEI. V lost 7 bases to trimming and J lost 4 bases, with 16 bases between them.